This T cell receptor beta chain is from a study of cytomegalovirus exposure and HLA in healthy donors (dated by TCRdb to about 2017). Notes on the research overall: An earlier analysis of approximately 640 of the donors reported approximately 300 Gb of sequence data and more than 90 million unique TCR beta sequences from about 179 million T cells. Among around 400 genotyped donors of the cohort, an average of approximately 240,000 unique TCR beta nucleotide sequences were sequenced per donor, about a sixth of them non-productive. Every repertoire in the discovery cohort had been generated on one and the same sequencing platform. The study was designed to test whether signatures of past pathogen exposure could be identified by cataloging public T cell receptors. The genetic ancestry cluster associated with self-reported Caucasian donors included 70% to 85% of the approximately 430 genotyped donors. Donor age, sex, ethnicity and CMV serostatus were compiled alongside the repertoire data. High-throughput TCR immunosequencing, statistical association of individual TCRs with disease status, and machine learning were combined to predict cytomegalovirus infection status. Using immunosequencing, the study profiled T cell repertoires from 640 or so subjects and related those repertoires to cytomegalovirus serostatus. Along with the approximately 700-subject first cohort, a separate validation cohort of more than 90 different subjects was used. A later genetic analysis used genome-wide SNP genotypes for about three fifths of the 666 donors, treating that subset as a discovery cohort. The number of donors typed differed by locus, with roughly 629-640 for A, B, C, DRB1 and DQB1, around 520 for DQA1, about 610 for DPA1, and some 450 for DPB1. Because of strong linkage in the cohort, five DR-DQ haplotypes were treated as single units for association and clustering. Class I and class II HLA loci were covered by the typing at four-digit resolution. In the later analysis, no new phenotypic data were used to find candidate immune exposures; instead, reliance was placed on TCR beta sequences and their occurrence across donors. Approximately 310 gigabases of sequencing data and approximately 85 million unique TCR sequences were included in an early release covering about 600 HLA-typed donors. A later analysis re-examined previously published TCR beta repertoires from 610 or so donors and added high-resolution HLA genotyping to investigate patterns of TCR occurrence. In an earlier analysis of roughly 580 of the donors, high-throughput TCR beta sequencing was used to judge whether each TCR beta V gene segment behaved as functional or pseudogenic.

Beyond this particular receptor, the publication reports: In a later analysis, HLA-associated TCR beta chains showed more clonal expansion and lower generation probabilities than non-associated chains that were equally common. In the study, around 150 TCR beta chains were listed as associated with cytomegalovirus. While some public TCRs were present in many individuals, most TCR sequences turned up only very rarely across donors. At a false discovery rate of 0.05, a later analysis linked 16,951 TCR beta sequences to specific HLA alleles. In vitro tests confirmed that a few of the cytomegalovirus-associated TCR beta chains recognize cytomegalovirus antigens. A further reported finding was that TCR beta sequences accurately predicted the HLA-A and HLA-B alleles for most subjects in the first cohort. A later genetic analysis associated a missense DCLRE1C variant with V-gene and J-gene trimming of TCR beta chains, and an independent cohort replicated the association. When HLA alleles, especially DR and DQ, strongly co-occurred, attributing TCR associations to individual alleles was difficult. According to the authors, the approach could potentially be generalized to other disease states and immunological phenotypes. According to a later analysis, parvovirus B19, influenza, CMV and Epstein-Barr virus appeared linked to several top co-occurrence clusters. The only immune exposure information available for the cohort was CMV serostatus. Linkage disequilibrium might explain the correlated functional status among segregating V segments, but an unknown experimental factor could not be ruled out. The earlier analysis of 450 to 700 of the donors excluded fewer than 20 rarely observed V segments, including chromosome 9 orphons, because counts were too low. In a later analysis, the rate of TCR association differed among HLA loci, with DRB1 alleles having the most associated TCRs and HLA-C alleles having the fewest. Only TCR beta chains were sequenced in this cohort, and the absence of alpha or paired-chain data limited detectable features. A cluster of highly shared sequence variants was judged likely to represent a technical artifact of the sequencing pipeline. In an earlier analysis of some 500 of the donors, most TCR beta V segments were observed in productive rearrangements about 87% or about 30% of the time, broadly matching IMGT annotations. Some IMGT-functional V segments, including TRBV6-2 and TRBV6-3, could not be told apart with the 87-base-pair reads, so those segments were excluded. Cytomegalovirus status was reported to be diagnosed by the classifier with high specificity and sensitivity in both the original and validation cohorts. The presence/absence analyses assumed that sequencing depth was roughly uniform across donors, and that assumption may not be true. A later genetic analysis reported fewer N-insertions in productive TCRs among donors in an Asian-associated ancestry cluster than the roughly 700-donor mean. Because HLA typing was unavailable for some donors at each locus, only the typed subset was used in association tests. In a later analysis, most CMV-associated TCR beta chains were found to appear HLA-restricted, with HLA associations seemingly driven largely by CMV exposure.

The method was the immunoSEQ multiplex PCR assay. A mixture of 60 forward primers for TCR Vbeta segments and 13 reverse primers for TCR Jbeta segments was used in the multiplex PCR. The CDR3 region of rearranged TCR beta genes was amplified from genomic DNA by a multiplex PCR assay. On the Illumina HiSeq System, the amplified TCR beta libraries were sequenced as 87-base-pair reads. The authors processed their data as follows. Across the 700 or so repertoires, a later analysis counted around 80 million unique TCR beta chains, 9.5 million to 13 million of which were shared by at least two donors. Raw reads were error-corrected and collapsed into unique sequences with a nearest-neighbor algorithm that merged closely related sequences to remove PCR and sequencing errors. Alignment of CDR3 sequences to IMGT reference sequences was used to assign V, D and J gene segments. For a sequence to be retained, a match of at least six nucleotides was required to both a V gene segment and a J gene segment. Rearrangements were called productive when the CDR3 lacked stop codons and stayed in frame with V and J; all others were non-productive. Following IMGT convention, CDR3 was defined as the stretch from the second conserved V-encoded cysteine up to the conserved J-encoded phenylalanine. Sequences without an unambiguous match to a single V gene segment were excluded from the earlier analysis of almost 600 of the donors. In an earlier analysis of 450 to 700 of the donors, V segments were called functional above 56.7% productive rearrangements and were called segregating when the between-donor standard deviation exceeded 5%. To diagnose cytomegalovirus status from the catalog of TCR beta chain sequences, a statistical classification framework was built. In a later analysis, V and J genes were assigned by comparing TCR nucleotide sequences against IMGT/GENE-DB human TR gene sequences. The TCRdist pipeline was used in a later analysis to assign CDR3 sequences and most-parsimonious VDJ recombination scenarios. In a later analysis, each TCR beta chain was defined by its CDR3 amino acid sequence together with its V-gene family, and reads without a unique V-gene family were excluded. To address suspected cross-contamination and a sequencing artifact, a later analysis removed over 500 highly shared, low-generation-probability nucleotide sequences. In a later analysis, a clonal expansion index for each public chain was calculated from normalized within-repertoire ranks of inferred template counts. In a later analysis, generation probabilities were computed with a VDJ recombination model fitted to out-of-frame rearrangements, and the resulting probabilities were checked against IGoR. In a later analysis, hypergeometric tests were used to score TCR-TCR, TCR-HLA and TCR-CMV co-occurrence, with a repertoire-size bias correction applied to TCR pairs. To estimate false discovery rates, a later analysis permuted the HLA or CMV assignments 20 times. In a later analysis, co-occurring TCRs were grouped using DBSCAN, with TCRdist sequence similarity added in when clustering inside HLA-allele-positive subsets. Repertoires with fewer than 30,000 or more than 120,000 public chains, plus five repertoires with anomalous nucleotide sharing, were excluded from co-occurrence clustering. This is the immuneACCESS table as TCRdb keeps it, with only in-frame sequences that have V and J called. A part of the clones is gone; compared with another copy, unresolved V genes explain less than half, and the rest is unexplained. D and trimming were read from the DNA, whereas the V and J calls and clone size are those reported in that table. This sample holds about 82,000 clones; roughly 80% were observed only once. The top ten clones comprise around 3.4% of the sample.

From the cysteine through the phenylalanine, the CDR3 covers 14 amino acids. The read is trimmed to its CDR3 DNA, 42 bases read in frame from base 1. CDR1 and CDR2 are read off the germline V gene (reference sequence) as MNHNY and SVGAGI. The junction shows trimming of 0 bases on V and 3 bases on J, plus 8 bases between the germline ends. The cohort was made up of approximately 670 healthy bone marrow donors. All cohort members were sampled while nominally healthy, although unrecorded immune exposures were likely present. The donor tested CMV seronegative and was one of the 352 seronegative cohort members. A peripheral blood sample was collected from each donor, and TCR beta sequencing was performed on peripheral blood mononuclear cells. Genomic DNA was extracted from the blood cell samples with the Qiagen DNeasy Blood Extraction Kit. A note on this clone: Its target antigen remains unknown. No per-base quality is available; no much larger clone lies one base away.

Recombination joined TRBV6-6 with TRBJ1-2; a confident D gene designation cannot be given. The receptor's source is a man over 45 in good health and CMV-seronegative. The material sequenced was PBMCs. The DNA sequence follows: TGTGCCAGCAGTTACTCCGACTGGGACTATGGCTACACCTTC. This translates into CASSYSDWDYGYTF.